This T cell receptor (beta chain) was observed in a study of CD8+ T cells in alopecia areata (dated by TCRdb to the late 2010s). Background on the whole study: The treated patients, all with moderate-to-severe alopecia areata, were enrolled in an open-label pilot trial of oral tofacitinib given at 5 to 10 mg twice daily. In humans, TCRbeta sequencing was performed on scalp tissue and on sorted CD4+ and CD8+ peripheral blood T cells from healthy controls and from patients with patchy or totalis/universalis alopecia areata. Tofacitinib-treated patients had biopsies at baseline and at 4 and 24 weeks of treatment, with a later scalp biopsy in several patients. Patients stayed on tofacitinib for 6 to 18 months and then had 6 months of follow-up off drug so that delayed response and recurrence could be assessed. Disease severity in treated patients was measured with the SALT score, which quantifies the percentage of affected scalp surface area. High-throughput TCRbeta sequencing was used to examine T cell clonal expansion in alopecia areata in both the C3H/HeJ mouse model and human patients. The RNA source kit depended on sample type: the PAXgene miRNA kit for fixed scalp, the miRNeasy kit for PBMCs, and the RNeasy kit for mouse skin. Clonality in the scalp was compared among normal scalp (n=4), patchy alopecia areata scalp (n=8), and alopecia totalis/universalis scalp (n=8). immunoSEQ multiplex PCR using 35 Vbeta forward primers and 13 Jbeta reverse primers was used to amplify TCRbeta CDR3 regions.

Counted from cysteine to phenylalanine, this CDR3 has 12 amino acids. Only the CDR3 portion is preserved as DNA: 36 bases, with reading frame beginning at the first base. The germline V gene (reference sequence) gives CDR1 as LNHDA and CDR2 as SQIVND. V is shortened by 4 bases, J by 6 bases, and the region joining them spans 9 bases. Per the publication, the time point label means: around 22 weeks on oral tofacitinib. Per the publication, the treatment or condition label means: oral pan-JAK inhibitor, 5-10 mg twice daily. Lesional scalp punch biopsies and peripheral blood were obtained from alopecia areata patients. PBMCs were isolated by density centrifugation and stained for CD3, CD4 and CD8, after which CD4+ and CD8+ T cells were sorted on a FACSAria. The protocol used for the library was the immunoSEQ multiplex PCR assay. RNA was extracted from all samples and reverse transcribed into cDNA as template for TCR sequencing. SuperScript III was used to make first-strand cDNA, primed with a 2:1 mix of oligo-dT and random hexamers. Amplification bias was assessed with a synthetic immune receptor repertoire, and residual bias was removed computationally. The study's own analysis went as follows. Raw reads were preprocessed to remove errors, and CDR3 was defined by IMGT conventions from the conserved cysteine to phenylalanine. Clonality was calculated as 1 minus Shannon entropy normalized by log2 of the number of productive unique TCRs. Scalp TCRbeta sequences were cross-referenced with sorted blood CD4 and CD8 repertoires so that the CD4 or CD8 identity of scalp clones could be inferred. TCRdb's version of the immuneACCESS table is confined to in-frame rearrangements and falls short of the full clone set. An unresolved V gene accounts for under half of the shortfall where checked; the remainder is of unknown origin. D and trimming were read from the DNA, whereas the V and J calls and clone size are those reported in that table. For this sample there are some 180,000 clones; about 55% appear just once. The top ten clonotypes cover 11% of the sample.

Notes on this clone: Its antigen is currently not known. Base qualities were left out, and no much larger clone turns up one base away.

The investigation overall reported the following: TCR sequences shared between patients were less clear than in mice, possibly partly because of HLA diversity in the patient population. Scalp clonality and the number of expanded CD8+ clones among the top 100 scalp clones were significantly decreased by tofacitinib. The treated cohort was small, with a single nonresponder, so links between baseline CD8+ expansion and response need larger studies. During tofacitinib treatment, many expanded lesional clones remained in scalp and blood, and this persistence may partly explain relapse after treatment is stopped. Scalp TCR repertoire analysis is complicated because resident alphabeta T cells in normal human skin are also sequenced, whereas mouse skin is dominated by gammadelta T cells. Higher clonality and more expanded CD8+ clones were observed in lesional scalp than in normal scalp, particularly in alopecia totalis/universalis, a finding suggestive of antigenic drive.

The sequence was collected from a human donor with alopecia areata. The sample was CD8+ T cells sorted from blood, taken at week 24, from a patient treated with tofacitinib. The rearrangement joined TRBV19 to TRBJ1-1, with TRBD1 as a weak D call on 6 bases. CDR3 loop: CASSRDNSEAFF. The sequenced DNA: TGTGCCAGTAGTAGGGACAACTCTGAAGCTTTCTTT. Extended through the reference TRBV19 and TRBJ1-1 proteins, this CDR3 yields the full variable domain: DGGITQSPKYLFRKEGQNVTLSCEQNLNHDAMYWYRQDPGQGLRLIYYSQIVNDFQKGDIAEGYSVSREKKESFPLTVTSAQKNPTAFYLCASSRDNSEAFFGQGTRLTVV.